This record concerns one TCR beta chain sequence. Assay used: immunoSEQ multiplex PCR; TCRdb lists only in-frame clones, some missing. The sample lists about 9,000 clones, 80% to 90% occurring once. The source of the sample is a study of blood T cell repertoires in COVID-19. Study background: Acute and convalescent COVID-19 samples came from the United States, Italy and Spain.

The sample taken for sequencing was peripheral blood. This TCR derives from a human donor in a cohort sampled during active COVID-19.

The CDR3 region is CASSFEVTGELFF. CDR3 DNA sequence: TGCGCCAGCAGCTTCGAGGTAACCGGGGAGCTGTTTTTT. This sequence joins TRBV5-1 and TRBJ2-2; D gene ambiguous. V lost 2 bases, J lost 5 bases, and 7 bases lay in between. In germline, CDR1 is SGHRS, CDR2 YFSETQ. This CDR3 is built from 13 residues.